This T cell receptor beta chain was identified in a study of tissue T cells after allogeneic stem cell transplantation. Study findings and constraints: Blood and spleen captured only part of the tissue TCR repertoire. Which tissue TCRs were alloreactive or antigen-specific was not determined. Some clones might be persisting host cells.

This clone was detected a few times. Its antigen is currently unknown. Mouse germline and gene names are used. The DNA ends 1 residue before the CDR3 does, and the rest of the CDR3 is filled in from the germline J gene. Profiled with immunoSEQ multiplex PCR; TCRdb holds only in-frame clones, not every one. In the table there are 1,200 or so clones, roughly 58% of which are singletons. Time point indicated: mouse harvest day 7 after allogeneic transplant. Each mouse received 10^7 T-cell-depleted marrow cells plus 10^6 splenic CD5+ T cells by tail vein. The CDR3 is made up of 11 amino acids. The V and J ends lost 2 bases and 6 bases respectively, with 4 bases between them. Per germline, CDR1 NSHNY and CDR2 SYGAGN.

The rearrangement links TRBV13-1 to TRBJ2-5; D is undetermined. Sequenced: liver tissue. This receptor was obtained from a female BALB/c mouse given C57BL/6 T cells with graft-versus-host disease after an allogeneic hematopoietic cell transplant. CDR3 region: CASSDRDTQYF. The DNA read from the CDR3 is TGTGCCAGCAGTGACAGGGACACCCAGTAC.